Below, 22 T cell receptor beta chains from the same sample are listed, as sequenced in a study of pediatric ulcerative colitis. Rectal tissue came from one to two pinch biopsies taken at colonoscopy. Using immunoSEQ multiplex PCR, the repertoire was profiled, and TCRdb retains in-frame clones only, with some absent. The sample lists approximately 40,000 clones, around four fifths occurring once. The sequencing sample was made of gut tissue. The receptors here all came from a boy aged 10-17 years with moderate ulcerative colitis.

The rearrangement links TRBV4-2 to TRBJ1-5, with unresolved D. V was shortened by 0 bases and J by 4 bases, with 4 bases between the two germline ends. CDR3 length: 13 residues. In germline, CDR1 is LGHNA, CDR2 YNFKEQ. As DNA, the CDR3 is TGTGCCAGCAGCCAAGATGCAAATCAGCCCCAGCATTTT. It specifies CASSQDANQPQHF.

The chain links TRBV5-6 to TRBJ2-5, with a tentative D call TRBD1 (6 bases). CDR1 and CDR2 (germline): SGHDT, YYEEEE. CDR3 length: 13 amino acids. V lost 4 bases and J lost 7, with 14 bases in between. As DNA, the CDR3 is TGTGCCAGCAGCCCGGACAGTGGGGGGACCCAGTACTTC. Its protein product is CASSPDSGGTQYF.

The table lists this clone with a few counts. The chain links TRBV10-1 to TRBJ2-1, with 9 bases lining up with TRBD1. Germline CDR1 WNHNN, CDR2 SYGVQD (reference sequence). V lost 3 bases, J lost 2 bases, and 2 bases stayed unmatched. This CDR3 is 15 amino acids long. CDR3 residues: CASSDRDRAYNEQFF. Here the CDR3 DNA reads TGCGCCAGCAGTGACCGGGACAGGGCCTACAATGAGCAGTTCTTC.

The rearrangement links TRBV5-6 to TRBJ1-2; weak D call: TRBD1 (6 bases). V was clipped by 2 bases and J by 8 bases, with 13 bases between them. The CDR3 covers 13 residues. In germline, CDR1 is SGHDT, CDR2 YYEEEE. The CDR3 DNA reads as TGTGCCAGCAGCTTCGACAGGTTTGGAGGCTACACCTTC. Residues: CASSFDRFGGYTF.

The chain recombines TRBV7-6 with TRBJ1-2, with TRBD1 matching 7 bases. Germline V lookup: CDR1 SGHVS, CDR2 FNYEAQ. This CDR3 spans 18 amino acids. Trimming removed 3 bases from V and 2 bases from J; junction bases left unmatched: 15. In DNA form, the CDR3 reads TGTGCCAGCAGCTTGCGACGGGACAGCTATGAATTAAACTATGGCTACACCTTC. Its translation is CASSLRRDSYELNYGYTF.

This clone is a singleton in its sample. This chain connects TRBV19 to TRBJ2-7; 10 nucleotides agree with TRBD1. V shed 5 bases and J 6 bases; nucleotides not matched to a gene: 16. CDR3 length equals 17 residues. Germline CDR1 LNHDA, CDR2 SQIVND (reference sequence). For the CDR3, the DNA is TGTGCCAGTAGTGAACACGGGACAGGGGCCTTTAAGGGCGAGCAGTACTTC. Amino acids: CASSEHGTGAFKGEQYF.

The chain links TRBV5-1 to TRBJ1-3; D is uncertain. Germline V gives CDR1 SGHRS, CDR2 YFSETQ. The CDR3 extends over 15 amino acids. With 2 bases removed from V and 0 bases from J, the gap between germline ends came to 9 bases. The CDR3 coding sequence is TGCGCCAGCAGCTTTAGCCCGAGCTCTGGAAACACCATATATTTT. This gives the protein CASSFSPSSGNTIYF.

The chain joins TRBV6-4 to TRBJ2-3; the D gene is possibly TRBD1 (6 bases). The CDR3 covers 17 residues. V was shortened by 2 bases and J by 7 bases, with 22 bases between the two germline ends. Germline V gene data show CDR1 as MRHNA and CDR2 as SNTAGT. The CDR3 loop reads CASSDEGVLVGKNTQYF. CDR3 nucleotide sequence: TGTGCCAGCAGTGACGAGGGGGTCCTAGTCGGCAAGAATACGCAGTATTTT.

This clone was seen just once. The chain employs TRBV4-3 and TRBJ2-1; 8 nucleotides line up with TRBD2. The CDR3 is 15 residues long. Germline assignment: CDR1 LGHNA and CDR2 YSLEER. With 1 base clipped from V and 4 bases from J, the junction kept 3 bases outside the gene matches. The CDR3 coding sequence is TGCGCCAGCAGCCAAGTTAGCGGGGCTTACAATGAGCAGTTCTTC. This codes for CASSQVSGAYNEQFF.

The table lists this clone with a few counts. The V gene is TRBV4-1, the J gene TRBJ1-2; no clear D gene. The ends were cut back, 5 bases at V and 6 bases at J, with 16 bases in the middle. Looked up from germline, CDR1 is MGHRA and CDR2 is YSYEKL. This CDR3 comprises 14 residues. The CDR3 sequence is CASSADPQRHGYTF. DNA of the CDR3: TGCGCCAGCAGCGCGGATCCGCAGAGGCATGGCTACACCTTC.

The chain employs TRBV5-6 and TRBJ2-1; 8 bases are a match to TRBD2. Looked up from germline, CDR1 is SGHDT and CDR2 is YYEEEE. CDR3 size: 16 residues. Trimming removed 4 bases from V and 6 bases from J; junction bases left unmatched: 12. CDR3 in amino acids: CASSPADREGLNEQFF. CDR3 nucleotides: TGTGCCAGCAGCCCGGCGGATCGGGAGGGCCTCAATGAGCAGTTCTTC.

This clone occurred once. This rearrangement joins TRBV5-1 to TRBJ2-1; D is unresolved. There are 12 residues in the CDR3. V dropped 1 base and J dropped 7 bases, with 6 bases sitting between them. Germline loops: CDR1 SGHRS, CDR2 YFSETQ. CDR3 coding DNA: TGCGCCAGCAGCTTGACCGGTAATGAGCAGTTCTTC. Protein sequence: CASSLTGNEQFF.

This clone has more than one count but fewer than ten. The gene calls are TRBV5-4 and TRBJ2-3; D gene ambiguous. Trimming cost V 2 bases and J 3 bases, with 10 bases left between them. This CDR3 has 14 residues. Germline CDR1 reads SGHNT; CDR2 reads YYREEE (reference sequence). Here the CDR3 DNA reads TGTGCCAGCAGCTTACCCACCCATACAGATACGCAGTATTTT. It encodes CASSLPTHTDTQYF.

This rearrangement joins TRBV5-1 to TRBJ2-5; the match to TRBD1 covers 8 bases. V dropped 4 bases and J dropped 1; count of bases not matched to a gene: 6. CDR3 length equals 15 residues. Looked up from germline, CDR1 is SGHRS and CDR2 is YFSETQ. CDR3 DNA sequence: TGCGCCAGCAGCGGGCGACAGGGGCGCCAAGAGACCCAGTACTTC. Its protein product is CASSGRQGRQETQYF.

This chain connects TRBV29-1 to TRBJ2-3, with 8 bases lining up with TRBD1. V dropped 4 bases and J dropped 4; count of bases not matched to a gene: 4. Germline CDR1 and CDR2: SQVTM and ANQGSEA. CDR3 length: 13 residues. In DNA form, the CDR3 reads TGCAGCGTTGTCACAGGGGGATCAGATACGCAGTATTTT. Protein sequence: CSVVTGGSDTQYF.

The J gene is TRBJ1-3, the V gene TRBV6-6; possibly TRBD1 for D (5 bases). CDR3 length: 11 amino acids. V lost 11 bases and J 8 bases, leaving 13 bases between the germline ends. Germline CDR1 reads MNHNY; CDR2 reads SVGAGI (reference sequence). CDR3 sequence reads: CAGTTGDTIYF. CDR3 DNA: TGTGCCGGAACCACGGGGGACACCATATATTTT.

V and J are TRBV28 and TRBJ2-3; D call uncertain. This CDR3 is built from 13 residues. The V and J ends lost 6 bases and 0 bases respectively, with 7 bases between them. Germline lookup yields CDR1 MDHEN and CDR2 SYDVKM. The CDR3 here is CASSDQSTDTQYF. As DNA, the CDR3 is TGTGCCAGCAGCGACCAAAGCACAGATACGCAGTATTTT.

The chain carries TRBV4-1 and TRBJ1-5; possibly TRBD1 for D (5 bases). CDR1 is MGHRA, CDR2 YSYEKL, per germline. CDR3 size: 16 residues. Trimming cost V 1 base and J 0 bases, with 10 bases left between them. CDR3 DNA: TGCGCCAGCAGCCAAGGACAGCCTTATAGCAATCAGCCCCAGCATTTT. This gives the protein CASSQGQPYSNQPQHF.

J is TRBJ1-5 and V is TRBV28, with 7 bases lining up with TRBD1. The CDR3 is 14 residues long. After removal of 7 bases from V and 7 bases from J, the junction contained 10 bases not matched to a gene. CDR1 and CDR2 from the germline V gene are MDHEN and SYDVKM. The CDR3: CASTPTGRGQPQHF. The DNA of the CDR3 is TGTGCCAGCACCCCGACAGGGCGAGGCCAGCCCCAGCATTTT.

The chain recombines TRBV5-1 with TRBJ1-1, with a tentative D call TRBD1 (5 bases). V lost 0 bases to trimming and J lost 4 bases, with 13 bases between them. Germline V gene data show CDR1 as SGHRS and CDR2 as YFSETQ. This CDR3 contains 15 residues. CDR3 sequence reads: CASSLVGHRGTEAFF. The DNA for the CDR3 is TGCGCCAGCAGCTTGGTTGGACATAGGGGCACTGAAGCTTTCTTT.

The chain recombines TRBV4-1 with TRBJ2-7; TRBD1 might be the D (6 bases). The CDR3 is 15 residues long. From germline, CDR1 is MGHRA and CDR2 YSYEKL. Trimming took off 2 bases at V and 0 bases at J, with 11 bases between the two ends. CDR3: CASSQNQGSSYEQYF. CDR3 coding DNA: TGCGCCAGCAGCCAAAACCAGGGGAGCTCCTACGAGCAGTACTTC.

The chain is built from TRBV14 and TRBJ2-7; D is perhaps TRBD2 (5 bases). The CDR3 length is 14 residues. Germline V gives CDR1 SGHDN, CDR2 FVKESK. Trimming shortened V by 2 bases and J by 2 bases, and 10 bases separated the two germline ends. The CDR3 nucleotides read TGTGCCAGCAGCCAAAATTACGGGGCCTACGAGCAGTACTTC. Protein: CASSQNYGAYEQYF.